A single sample is the source of the 10 T cell receptor beta chains below, sequenced in a study of read filtering for tumor transcriptome and immune sequencing. The library was built from roughly 400 ng RNA with molecular barcoded adaptors for alpha/delta and beta/gamma chains. MiXCR was run by TCRdb on the reads, yielding one entry per CDR3 protein. The top ten clones hold under 15% of a sample with about 86,000 distinct CDR3 sequences, about 12% of them seen once. The sequenced sample was a population of CD138-negative cells sorted from bone marrow. These receptors came from a donor aged 40 or older with multiple myeloma.

This clonotype was recorded many times. Lacking the conserved final phenylalanine or tryptophan, this CDR3 likely reflects a read error. This chain joins TRBV27 and TRBJ2-1; no clear D gene. The CDR3 consists of 14 residues. Trimming pared 0 bases from V and 7 bases from J, leaving 10 bases between. Germline CDR1 reads MNHEY; CDR2 reads SMNVEV (reference sequence). The CDR3: CASSLSGVLNEQFL. CDR3 DNA: TGTGCCAGCAGTTTATCTGGGGTGTTGAATGAGCAGTTCCTC.

This clonotype appeared many times. The junction departs from the called germline gene at one end, perhaps through a read error. The V gene is TRBV7-3, the J gene TRBJ2-1, with 12 nucleotides matching TRBD2. Per the germline V gene, CDR1 is SGHTA and CDR2 is FQGTGA. The CDR3 has 16 amino acids. The CDR3 region has the DNA TGTGCCAGTAGCTTAATCCTAGCGGGAGGGCCTGATGAGCAGTTCTTC. Translating gives CASSLILAGGPDEQFF.

This clonotype was observed once. The junction does not match germline at one end; this may be a read error. J is TRBJ1-5 and V is TRBV11-3; D remains ambiguous. Germline V gene data show CDR1 as SGHNT and CDR2 as YENEEA. The CDR3 totals 13 residues. The CDR3 DNA is TGTGCCAGCAGCCCGGACTGCAATCAGGCCCAGCATTTT. It is translated as CASSPDCNQAQHF.

This clonotype was detected ten times or more. This rearrangement joins TRBV7-6 to TRBJ2-3; 9 nucleotides agree with TRBD2. Trimming took 5 bases from V and 2 from J; bases not matched to a gene: 8. Germline V gene sequence: CDR1 SGHVS, CDR2 FNYEAQ. The CDR3 length is 16 residues. CDR3 nucleotides: TGTGCCAGCAGCCGTCCTAGCGGGGCAAACACAGATACGCAGTATTTT. Translation gives CASSRPSGANTDTQYF.

This clonotype has ten or more counts. The rearrangement joins TRBV12-3 or TRBV12-4 to TRBJ2-5, with 7 bases fitting TRBD1. Trimming cost V 1 base and J 7 bases; bases outside gene matches: 6. There are 14 residues in the CDR3. As DNA, the CDR3 is TGTGCCAGCAGTTTAGGACAGGGCCTAGGGACCCAGTACTTC. Its protein is CASSLGQGLGTQYF.

In this sample, this clonotype turned up many times. V gene TRBV10-3 combines with J gene TRBJ2-1; D remains unclear. The CDR3 sequence is 15 residues long. Germline V lookup: CDR1 ENHRY, CDR2 SYGVKD. Deletions cut 10 bases from V and 3 bases from J, with 19 bases between. The CDR3 loop is CASKAVGLFYNEQFF. The CDR3 nucleotides are TGTGCCAGTAAAGCTGTCGGGCTATTCTACAATGAGCAGTTCTTC.

The chain combines TRBV6-5 with TRBJ2-1; 10 nucleotides line up with TRBD2. CDR1 is MNHEY and CDR2 is SVGAGI in the germline V gene. V shed 6 bases and J 10 bases; nucleotides not matched to a gene: 9. CDR3 length equals 14 residues. CDR3 in DNA: TGTGCCAGCAGCCAGCTAGCGGGGGCTCGGGAGCAGTTCTTC. Its translation: CASSQLAGAREQFF.

There are many counts of this clonotype. V and J are TRBV28 and TRBJ2-7; D possibly matches TRBD1 or TRBD2 (5 bases each). V was clipped by 4 bases and J by 1 base, with 14 bases between them. Germline V CDR1 and CDR2: MDHEN, SYDVKM. The CDR3 contains 15 residues. The CDR3: CASSSTGTASYEQYF. The CDR3 DNA follows: TGTGCCAGCAGTTCGACTGGGACGGCTTCCTACGAGCAGTACTTC.

Regarding this clonotype: One end of the junction does not line up with germline, which may come from a read error. The rearrangement links TRBV20-1 to TRBJ2-3; TRBD2 matches at 9 bases. The CDR3 is 17 amino acids. Germline values: CDR1 DFQATT, CDR2 SNEGSKA (reference sequence). The CDR3 region has the DNA TGCAGTGCTGAGGGAGGGTTAGCGGGAGCGGACACAGATACGCGGTATTTT. Translation gives CSAEGGLAGADTDTRYF.

V is TRBV4-1 and J is TRBJ1-1; 7 bases fit TRBD1. V dropped 7 bases and J dropped 6; count of bases not matched to a gene: 14. Germline V lookup: CDR1 MGHRA, CDR2 YSYEKL. The CDR3 contains 15 residues. The CDR3 nucleotides read TGCGCCAGCAACCAGGGCGACTACAGGGGCCCTGAAGCTTTCTTT. Translated: CASNQGDYRGPEAFF.